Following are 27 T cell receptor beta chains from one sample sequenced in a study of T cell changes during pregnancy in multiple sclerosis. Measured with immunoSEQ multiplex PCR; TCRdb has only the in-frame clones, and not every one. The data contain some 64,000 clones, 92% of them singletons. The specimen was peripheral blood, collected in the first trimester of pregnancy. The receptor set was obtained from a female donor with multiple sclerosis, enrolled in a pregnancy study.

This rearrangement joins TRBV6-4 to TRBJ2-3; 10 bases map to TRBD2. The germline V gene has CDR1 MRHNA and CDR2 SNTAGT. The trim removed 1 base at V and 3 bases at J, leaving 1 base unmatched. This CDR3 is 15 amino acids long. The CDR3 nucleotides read TGTGCCAGCAGTGACTTGGGACTAGCGACAGATACGCAGTATTTT. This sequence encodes CASSDLGLATDTQYF.

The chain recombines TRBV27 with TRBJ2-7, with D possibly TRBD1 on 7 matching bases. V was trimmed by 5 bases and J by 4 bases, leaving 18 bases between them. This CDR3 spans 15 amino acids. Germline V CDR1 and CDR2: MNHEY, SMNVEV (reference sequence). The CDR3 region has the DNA TGTGCCAGCAGTCCGCGGGGACAGAGAGTATACGAGCAGTACTTC. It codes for CASSPRGQRVYEQYF.

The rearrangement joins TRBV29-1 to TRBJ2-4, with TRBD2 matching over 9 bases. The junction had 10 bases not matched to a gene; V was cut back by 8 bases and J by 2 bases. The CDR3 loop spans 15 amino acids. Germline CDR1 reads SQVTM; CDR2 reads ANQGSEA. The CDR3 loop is CSYLTSGGSKNIQYF. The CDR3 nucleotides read TGCAGCTACTTGACTAGCGGCGGTTCCAAAAACATTCAGTACTTC.

CDR3 loop: CASSLTRGDTYEQYF. The CDR3 DNA sequence: TGTGCCAGCAGTCTCACGCGGGGGGATACTTACGAGCAGTACTTC. J is TRBJ2-7 and V is TRBV6-5; 8 nucleotides align to TRBD2. Germline V gene lookup returns CDR1 MNHEY and CDR2 SVGAGI. The CDR3 contains 15 residues. Trimming removed 5 bases from V and 4 bases from J; junction bases left unmatched: 10.

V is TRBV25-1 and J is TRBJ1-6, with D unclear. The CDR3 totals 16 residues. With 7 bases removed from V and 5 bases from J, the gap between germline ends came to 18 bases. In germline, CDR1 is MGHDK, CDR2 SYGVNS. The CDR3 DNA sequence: TGTGCCAGCATACAGAATGGGCTTAGTGATAATTCACCCCTCCACTTT. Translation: CASIQNGLSDNSPLHF.

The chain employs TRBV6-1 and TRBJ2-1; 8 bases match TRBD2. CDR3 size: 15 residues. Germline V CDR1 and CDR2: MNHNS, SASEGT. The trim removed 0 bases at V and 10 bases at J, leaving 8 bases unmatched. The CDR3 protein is CASSEASGGRGEQFF. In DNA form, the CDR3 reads TGTGCCAGCAGTGAAGCGAGCGGGGGTAGGGGGGAGCAGTTCTTC.

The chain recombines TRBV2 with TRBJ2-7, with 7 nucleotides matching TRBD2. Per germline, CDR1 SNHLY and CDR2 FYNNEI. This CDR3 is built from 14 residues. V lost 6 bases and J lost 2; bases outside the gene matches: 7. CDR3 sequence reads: CASRMAGAAYEQYF. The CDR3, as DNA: TGTGCCAGCAGGATGGCGGGAGCAGCCTACGAGCAGTACTTC.

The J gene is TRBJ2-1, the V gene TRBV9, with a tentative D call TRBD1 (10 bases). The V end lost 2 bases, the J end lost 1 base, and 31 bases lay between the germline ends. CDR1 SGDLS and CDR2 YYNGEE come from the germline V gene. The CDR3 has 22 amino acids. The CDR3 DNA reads TGTGCCAGCAGCGTCAGAGAACCGGGACAGGGGCATCTAGCGGGGTCCTACAATGAGCAGTTCTTC. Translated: CASSVREPGQGHLAGSYNEQFF.

CDR3 residues: CASSVAGSGAYEQYF. CDR3 nucleotides: TGTGCCAGCAGCGTAGCTGGTAGCGGGGCCTACGAGCAGTACTTC. The chain employs TRBV9 and TRBJ2-7; 8 nucleotides line up with TRBD2. Germline V gene lookup returns CDR1 SGDLS and CDR2 YYNGEE. V gave up 0 bases and J gave up 2 bases; unmatched junction bases: 4. The CDR3 is made up of 15 amino acids.

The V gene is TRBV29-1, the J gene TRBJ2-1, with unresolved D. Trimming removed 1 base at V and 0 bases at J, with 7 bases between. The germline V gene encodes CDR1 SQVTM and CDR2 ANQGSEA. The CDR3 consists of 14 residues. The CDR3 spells CSVEGDFSYNEQFF. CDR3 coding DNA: TGCAGCGTTGAAGGTGACTTCTCCTACAATGAGCAGTTCTTC.

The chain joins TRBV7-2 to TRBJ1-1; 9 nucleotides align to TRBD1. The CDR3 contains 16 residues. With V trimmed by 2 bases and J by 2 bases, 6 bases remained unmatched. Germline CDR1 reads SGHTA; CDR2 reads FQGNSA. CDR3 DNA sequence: TGTGCCAGCAGCTTATGGGGACAGGGTGTAAACACTGAAGCTTTCTTT. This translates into CASSLWGQGVNTEAFF.

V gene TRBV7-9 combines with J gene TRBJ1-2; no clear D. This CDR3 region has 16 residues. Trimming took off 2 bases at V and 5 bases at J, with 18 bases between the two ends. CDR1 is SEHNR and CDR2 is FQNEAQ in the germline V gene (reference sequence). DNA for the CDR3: TGTGCCAGCAGCTTACAGGCCGACGCTCCCAGTTATGGCTACACCTTC. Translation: CASSLQADAPSYGYTF. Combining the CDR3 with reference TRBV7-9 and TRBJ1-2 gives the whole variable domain DTGVSQNPRHKITKRGQNVTFRCDPISEHNRLYWYRQTLGQGPEFLTYFQNEAQLEKSRLLSDRFSAERPKGSFSTLEIQRTEQGDSAMYLCASSLQADAPSYGYTFGSGTRLTVV.

As DNA, the CDR3 is TGTGCCAGTCGTGGGGCAGGTGGCGAGCAGTACTTC. It translates to CASRGAGGEQYF. This rearrangement joins TRBV11-2 to TRBJ2-7, with TRBD1 as a possible D gene (5 bases). CDR3 length: 12 amino acids. CDR1 and CDR2 (germline): SGHAT, FQNNGV. V lost 9 bases to trimming and J lost 6 bases, with 15 bases between them.

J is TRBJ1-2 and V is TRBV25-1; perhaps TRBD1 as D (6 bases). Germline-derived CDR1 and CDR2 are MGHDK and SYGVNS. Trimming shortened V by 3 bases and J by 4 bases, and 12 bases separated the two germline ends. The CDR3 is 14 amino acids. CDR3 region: CASSDPNRAYGYTF. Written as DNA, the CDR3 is TGTGCCAGCAGTGATCCGAACAGGGCCTATGGCTACACCTTC.

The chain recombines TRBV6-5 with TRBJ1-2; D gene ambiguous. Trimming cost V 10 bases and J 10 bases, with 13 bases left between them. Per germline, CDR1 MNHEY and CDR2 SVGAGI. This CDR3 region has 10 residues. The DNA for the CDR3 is TGTGCCACCCGGGGAGGTTCCTACACCTTC. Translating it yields CATRGGSYTF.

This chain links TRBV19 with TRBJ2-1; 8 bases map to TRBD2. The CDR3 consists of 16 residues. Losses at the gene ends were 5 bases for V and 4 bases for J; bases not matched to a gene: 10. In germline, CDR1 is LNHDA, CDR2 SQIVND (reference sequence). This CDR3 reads CASSAVAGRGYNEQFF. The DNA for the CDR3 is TGTGCCAGTAGTGCCGTAGCGGGGCGAGGGTACAATGAGCAGTTCTTC.

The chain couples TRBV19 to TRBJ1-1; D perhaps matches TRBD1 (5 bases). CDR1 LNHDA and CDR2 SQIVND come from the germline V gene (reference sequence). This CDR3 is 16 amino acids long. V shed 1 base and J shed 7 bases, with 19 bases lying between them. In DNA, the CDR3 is TGTGCCAGTAGTATAGGGAGCAGGGCTGGGAATGTTGAAGCTTTCTTT. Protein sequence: CASSIGSRAGNVEAFF.

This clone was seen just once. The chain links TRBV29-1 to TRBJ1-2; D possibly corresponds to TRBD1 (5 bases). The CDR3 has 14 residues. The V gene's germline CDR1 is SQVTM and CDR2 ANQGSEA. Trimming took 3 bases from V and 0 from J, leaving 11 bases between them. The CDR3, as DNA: TGCAGCGTTGATGGGGCGAGCACTAACTATGGCTACACCTTC. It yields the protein CSVDGASTNYGYTF. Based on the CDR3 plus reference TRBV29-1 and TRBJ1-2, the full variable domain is SAVISQKPSRDICQRGTSLTIQCQVDSQVTMMFWYRQQPGQSLTLIATANQGSEATYESGFVIDKFPISRPNLTFSTLTVSNMSPEDSSIYLCSVDGASTNYGYTFGSGTRLTVV.

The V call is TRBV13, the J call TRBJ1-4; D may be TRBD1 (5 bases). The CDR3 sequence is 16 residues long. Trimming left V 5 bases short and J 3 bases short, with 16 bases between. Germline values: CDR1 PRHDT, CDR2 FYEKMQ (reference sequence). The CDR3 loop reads CASSLGRGIPNEKLFF. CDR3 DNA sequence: TGTGCCAGCAGCCTCGGAAGGGGCATCCCTAATGAAAAACTGTTTTTT. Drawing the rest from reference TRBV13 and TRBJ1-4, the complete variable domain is AAGVIQSPRHLIKEKRETATLKCYPIPRHDTVYWYQQGPGQDPQFLISFYEKMQSDKGSIPDRFSAQQFSDYHSELNMSSLELGDSALYFCASSLGRGIPNEKLFFGSGTQLSVL.

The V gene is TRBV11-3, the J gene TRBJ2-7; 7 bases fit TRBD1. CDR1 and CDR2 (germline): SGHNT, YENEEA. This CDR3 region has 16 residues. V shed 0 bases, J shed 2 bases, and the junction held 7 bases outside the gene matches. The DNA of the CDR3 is TGTGCCAGCAGCTTAGAAGGAGACAGGGCCACCTACGAGCAGTACTTC. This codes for CASSLEGDRATYEQYF.

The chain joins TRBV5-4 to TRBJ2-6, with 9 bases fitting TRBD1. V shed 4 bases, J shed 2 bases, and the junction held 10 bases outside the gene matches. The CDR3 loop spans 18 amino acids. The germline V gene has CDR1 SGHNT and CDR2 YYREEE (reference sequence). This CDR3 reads CASSLGGTGPTGANVLTF. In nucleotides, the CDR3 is TGTGCCAGCAGCCTTGGGGGGACAGGGCCTACTGGGGCCAACGTCCTGACTTTC. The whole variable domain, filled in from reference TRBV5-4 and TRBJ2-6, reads ETGVTQSPTHLIKTRGQQVTLRCSSQSGHNTVSWYQQALGQGPQFIFQYYREEENGRGNFPPRFSGLQFPNYSSELNVNALELDDSALYLCASSLGGTGPTGANVLTFGAGSRLTVL.

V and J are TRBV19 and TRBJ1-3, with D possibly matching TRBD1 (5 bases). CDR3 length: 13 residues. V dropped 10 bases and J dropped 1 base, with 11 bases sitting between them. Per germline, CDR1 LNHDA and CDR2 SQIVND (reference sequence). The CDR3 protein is CATFGGSGNTIYF. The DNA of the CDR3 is TGTGCCACCTTCGGGGGTTCTGGAAACACCATATATTTT.

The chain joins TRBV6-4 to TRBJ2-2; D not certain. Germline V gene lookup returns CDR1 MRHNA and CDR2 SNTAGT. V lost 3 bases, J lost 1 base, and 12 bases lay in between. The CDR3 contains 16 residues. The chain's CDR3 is CASSDGLVGNTGELFF. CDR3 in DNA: TGTGCCAGCAGTGATGGCCTAGTGGGGAACACCGGGGAGCTGTTTTTT.

CDR3 protein: CASSSGGSAYNEQFF. The CDR3 DNA reads TGTGCCAGCAGCTCAGGGGGTAGCGCTTACAATGAGCAGTTCTTC. The chain joins TRBV11-3 to TRBJ2-1, with 7 bases fitting TRBD1. V shed 4 bases, J shed 4 bases, and the junction held 7 bases outside the gene matches. The length of the CDR3 is 15 residues. Germline-derived CDR1 and CDR2 are SGHNT and YENEEA.

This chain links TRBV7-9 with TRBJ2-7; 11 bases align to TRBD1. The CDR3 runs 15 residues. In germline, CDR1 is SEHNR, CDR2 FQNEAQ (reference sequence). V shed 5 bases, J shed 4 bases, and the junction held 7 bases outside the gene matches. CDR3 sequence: CASSGGQGAFYEQYF. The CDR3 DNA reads TGTGCCAGCAGCGGCGGACAGGGGGCGTTTTACGAGCAGTACTTC.

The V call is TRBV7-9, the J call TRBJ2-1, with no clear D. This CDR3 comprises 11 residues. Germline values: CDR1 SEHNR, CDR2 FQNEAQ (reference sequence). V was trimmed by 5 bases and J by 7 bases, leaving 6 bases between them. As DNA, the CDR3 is TGTGCCAGCAGCGCAGCGAATGAGCAGTTCTTC. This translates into CASSAANEQFF.

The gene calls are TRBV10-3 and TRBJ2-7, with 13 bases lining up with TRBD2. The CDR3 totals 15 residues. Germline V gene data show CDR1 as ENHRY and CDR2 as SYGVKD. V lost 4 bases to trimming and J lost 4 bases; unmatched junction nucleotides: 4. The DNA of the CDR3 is TGTGCCATCAGTGCTAGGACTAGCGGGAGTTACGAGCAGTACTTC. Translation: CAISARTSGSYEQYF.